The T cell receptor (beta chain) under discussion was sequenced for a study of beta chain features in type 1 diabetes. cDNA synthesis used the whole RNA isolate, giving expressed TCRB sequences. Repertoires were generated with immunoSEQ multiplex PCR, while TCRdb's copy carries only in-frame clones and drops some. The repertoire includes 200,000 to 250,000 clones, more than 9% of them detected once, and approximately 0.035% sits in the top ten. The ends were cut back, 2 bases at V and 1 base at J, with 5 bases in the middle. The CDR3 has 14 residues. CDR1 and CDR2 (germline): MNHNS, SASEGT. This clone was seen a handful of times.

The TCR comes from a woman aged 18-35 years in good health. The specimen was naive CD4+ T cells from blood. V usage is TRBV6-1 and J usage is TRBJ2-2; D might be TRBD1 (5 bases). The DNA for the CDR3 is TGTGCCAGCAGTGAACAGGGGAACACCGGGGAGCTGTTTTTT. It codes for CASSEQGNTGELFF.